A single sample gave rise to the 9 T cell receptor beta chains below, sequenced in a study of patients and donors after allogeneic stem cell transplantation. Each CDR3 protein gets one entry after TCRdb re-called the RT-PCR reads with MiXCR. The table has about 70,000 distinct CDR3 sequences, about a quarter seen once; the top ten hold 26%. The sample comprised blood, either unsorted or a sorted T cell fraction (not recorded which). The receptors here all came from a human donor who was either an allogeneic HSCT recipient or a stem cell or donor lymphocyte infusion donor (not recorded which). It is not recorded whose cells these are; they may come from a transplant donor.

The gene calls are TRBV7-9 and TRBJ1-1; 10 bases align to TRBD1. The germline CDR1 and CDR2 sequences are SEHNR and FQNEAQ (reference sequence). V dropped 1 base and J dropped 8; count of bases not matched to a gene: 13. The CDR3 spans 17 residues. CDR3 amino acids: CASSLVVPPGQGSEAFF. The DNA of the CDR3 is TGTGCCAGCAGCTTAGTTGTCCCTCCGGGACAGGGGTCCGAAGCTTTCTTT.

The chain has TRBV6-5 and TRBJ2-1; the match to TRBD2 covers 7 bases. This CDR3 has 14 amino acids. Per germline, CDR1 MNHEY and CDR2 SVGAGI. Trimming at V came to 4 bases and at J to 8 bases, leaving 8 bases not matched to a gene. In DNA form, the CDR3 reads TGTGCCAGCAGTTGGGGGATTGGGAGGGATGAGCAGTTCTTC. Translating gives CASSWGIGRDEQFF.

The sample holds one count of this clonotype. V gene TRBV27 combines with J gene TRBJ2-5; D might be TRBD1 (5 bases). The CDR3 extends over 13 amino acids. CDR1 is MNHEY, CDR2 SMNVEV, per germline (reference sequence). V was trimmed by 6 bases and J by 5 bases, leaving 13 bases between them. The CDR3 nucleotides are TGTGCCAGCAGGTCCCAGGGTGGGGAGACCCAGTACTTC. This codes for CASRSQGGETQYF.

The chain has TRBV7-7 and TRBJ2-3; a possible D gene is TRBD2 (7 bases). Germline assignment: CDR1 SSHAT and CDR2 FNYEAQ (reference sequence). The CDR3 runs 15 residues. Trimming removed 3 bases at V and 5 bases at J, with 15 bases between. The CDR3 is CASSLGVGGGDTQYF. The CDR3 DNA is TGTGCCAGCAGCTTGGGCGTGGGAGGGGGAGATACGCAGTATTTT.

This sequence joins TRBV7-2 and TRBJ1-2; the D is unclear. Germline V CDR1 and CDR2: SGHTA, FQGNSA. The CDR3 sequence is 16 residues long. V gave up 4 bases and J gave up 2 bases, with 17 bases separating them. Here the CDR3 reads CASSSTPQTRNYGYTF. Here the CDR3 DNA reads TGTGCCAGCAGCTCTACCCCTCAGACCCGAAACTATGGCTACACCTTC.

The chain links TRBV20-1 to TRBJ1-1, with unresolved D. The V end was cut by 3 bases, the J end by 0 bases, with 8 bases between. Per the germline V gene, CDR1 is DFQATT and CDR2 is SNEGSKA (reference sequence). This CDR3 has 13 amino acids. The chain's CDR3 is CSASPTLNTEAFF. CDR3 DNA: TGCAGTGCTAGTCCGACACTGAACACTGAAGCTTTCTTT.

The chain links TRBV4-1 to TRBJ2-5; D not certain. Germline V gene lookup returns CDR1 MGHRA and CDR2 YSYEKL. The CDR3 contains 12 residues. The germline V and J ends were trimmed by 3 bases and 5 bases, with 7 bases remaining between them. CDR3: CASSHNGETQYF. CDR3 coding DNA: TGCGCCAGCAGCCATAACGGGGAGACCCAGTACTTC.

The CDR3 bases are TGCAGTGCCCGAGTGGGACAGACAAGGGGGGAGCTGTTTTTT. Its protein is CSARVGQTRGELFF. V is TRBV20-1 and J is TRBJ2-2, with 7 bases lining up with TRBD1. This CDR3 has 14 residues. CDR1 and CDR2 from the germline V gene are DFQATT and SNEGSKA (reference sequence). V was clipped by 6 bases and J by 8 bases; unmatched bases: 12.

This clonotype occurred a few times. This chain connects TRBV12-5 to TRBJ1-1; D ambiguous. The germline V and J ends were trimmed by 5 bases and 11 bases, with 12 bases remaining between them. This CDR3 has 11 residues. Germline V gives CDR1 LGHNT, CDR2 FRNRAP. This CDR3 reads CASGRASDAFF. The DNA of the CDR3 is TGTGCTAGTGGTCGGGCCTCCGATGCTTTCTTT.